The entry that follows covers one TCR beta chain sequence. Participants came from fewer than 25 US areas, aged roughly 18 to 95 years. Which cohort a participant joined came from the clinical history participants gave. The repertoire was sequenced with immunoSEQ multiplex PCR; TCRdb's copy has only in-frame clones and lacks some. The sample contains 230,000 or so clones, roughly 81% of which appear only once. This sample was taken from a study of blood T cell repertoires in COVID-19. Germline values: CDR1 LGHNA, CDR2 YSLEER. CDR3 length: 17 residues. The ends were cut back, 3 bases at V and 1 base at J, with 13 bases in the middle.

The J gene is TRBJ2-6, the V gene TRBV4-3, with a tentative D call TRBD1 (5 bases). Sequenced sample: PBMCs or T cells enriched from blood (not recorded which). The TCR originated in a woman aged 45-65 years who had been exposed to COVID-19. CDR3 sequence: CASSQETRGSGANVLTF. CDR3 nucleotides: TGCGCCAGCAGCCAGGAGACAAGGGGATCTGGGGCCAACGTCCTGACTTTC.